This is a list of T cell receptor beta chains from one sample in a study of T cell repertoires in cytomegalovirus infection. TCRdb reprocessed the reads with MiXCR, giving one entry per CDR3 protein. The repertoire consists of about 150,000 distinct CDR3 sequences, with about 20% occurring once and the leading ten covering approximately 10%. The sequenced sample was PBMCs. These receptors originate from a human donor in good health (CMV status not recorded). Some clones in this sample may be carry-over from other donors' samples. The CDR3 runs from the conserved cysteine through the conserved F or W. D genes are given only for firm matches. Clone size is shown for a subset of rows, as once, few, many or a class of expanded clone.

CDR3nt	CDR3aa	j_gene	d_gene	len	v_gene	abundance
TGTGCCAGCAGTGAAGTTGACAGGCCCACTGAAGCTTTCTTT	CASSEVDRPTEAFF	TRBJ1-1	.	14	TRBV6-1	many
TGTGCCAGTAGTATAGCAGGGGCGGGAGGGTCCTACAATGAGCAGTTCTTC	CASSIAGAGGSYNEQFF	TRBJ2-1	TRBD2	17	TRBV19	few
TGTGCCAGCAGCTTACAATCGGGGCTGGAGACCCAGTACTTC	CASSLQSGLETQYF	TRBJ2-5	.	14	TRBV7-2	.
TGTGCCAGCTCACCGTTAGGGGGTGGCACCAGCTCCTACAATGAGCAGTTCTTC	CASSPLGGGTSSYNEQFF	TRBJ2-1	.	18	TRBV18	.
TGCAGTGCTAGCCCCCCTAGCGGGAGCGCAGATACGCAGTATTTT	CSASPPSGSADTQYF	TRBJ2-3	TRBD2	15	TRBV20-1	.
TGCAGTGCTAGGCGTCTAGCGCGTTTCACAGATACGCAGTATTTT	CSARRLARFTDTQYF	TRBJ2-3	.	15	TRBV20-1	.
TGTGCCAGCAGCCCTAAGCGGGACCTCTACAATGAGCAGTTCTTC	CASSPKRDLYNEQFF	TRBJ2-1	TRBD2	15	TRBV7-8	many
TGTGCCAGCAGCACAAGACAGGGAGCCACTGAAGCTTTCTTT	CASSTRQGATEAFF	TRBJ1-1	TRBD1	14	TRBV7-2	many
TGTGCCAGCAGTGATTCAGCGGATAAAAACATTCAGTACTTC	CASSDSADKNIQYF	TRBJ2-4	.	14	TRBV2	.
TGTGCCAGCAGCTTAGCCATGTCTACCTGGGAGACCCAGTACTTC	CASSLAMSTWETQYF	TRBJ2-5	.	15	TRBV7-2	.
TGTGCCAGCAGCGCTCCGGGAGCCCCGGGCCCCTACAATGAGCAGTTCTTC	CASSAPGAPGPYNEQFF	TRBJ2-1	.	17	TRBV12-3/TRBV12-4	many
TGCGCCAGCAGCCAAGGTAGTTTGAGCGATCAGCCCCAGCATTTT	CASSQGSLSDQPQHF	TRBJ1-5	.	15	TRBV4-1	few
TGTGCCAGTAGGCTGACGACAGGGGCCTATGGCTACACCTTC	CASRLTTGAYGYTF	TRBJ1-2	TRBD1	14	TRBV19	.
TGTGCCAGCAGCTTAAGAGCTACGGACACTGAAGCTTTCTTT	CASSLRATDTEAFF	TRBJ1-1	.	14	TRBV7-3	many
TGCGCCAGCAGCACAATCTACACAGGGTACGACTACGAGCAGTACTTC	CASSTIYTGYDYEQYF	TRBJ2-7	.	16	TRBV4-1	few
TGTGCCAGCAGTGAAAGTCAGACCCAGTACTTC	CASSESQTQYF	TRBJ2-5	.	11	TRBV25-1	once
TGTGCTAGTGGTTTGCCTCAGGGGGGAGCTTTCTTT	CASGLPQGGAFF	TRBJ1-1	TRBD1	12	TRBV12-5	many
TGTGCCAGCAGTCAAATCCGGGGCCATGTCGCTGCCTTTGCCGGGGAGCTGTTTTTT	CASSQIRGHVAAFAGELFF	TRBJ2-2	.	19	TRBV2	.
TGTGCCAGCAGCCATCGACAGGGGCATAATGAGCAGTTCTTC	CASSHRQGHNEQFF	TRBJ2-1	TRBD1	14	TRBV7-2	.
TGTGCCAGCAGTTCTTTGTCGGTGGCAGGGGCCGGCGAAAAACTGTTTTTT	CASSSLSVAGAGEKLFF	TRBJ1-4	.	17	TRBV28	few
TGTGCCAGCAGTGAAGAACTCTCTGGGGCCAACGTCCTGACTTTC	CASSEELSGANVLTF	TRBJ2-6	.	15	TRBV6-1	.
TGTGCCAGCCGGGGGACTATTTACAATGAGCAGTTCTTC	CASRGTIYNEQFF	TRBJ2-1	TRBD2	13	TRBV28	few
TGCAGCGTTGAAGATCCTACAGAAGGAAACACCATATATTTT	CSVEDPTEGNTIYF	TRBJ1-3	.	14	TRBV29-1	.
TGTGCCAGCAGCTCGGGACTAGCGGGAGCCGTCGGTGAGCAGTTCTTC	CASSSGLAGAVGEQFF	TRBJ2-1	TRBD2	16	TRBV5-6	few